A single sample is the source of the 32 T cell receptor beta chains below, sequenced in a study of regulatory T cells in long-lasting Graves disease. Stated time point: newly diagnosed GD, antithyroid drugs for less than 3 months. The TCR library was made from RNA that had been extracted from PBMCs in TRIzol. TCR beta libraries were built with iRepertoire HTBI primers and Arm-PCR of CDR3 regions. TCRdb independently ran MiXCR on the multiplex PCR reads; one entry per CDR3 protein. Of some 340,000 distinct CDR3 sequences in the sample, about an eighth were seen once. Another study also made use of these data, one on T cells in Graves' hyperthyroidism and ophthalmopathy.

Source: peripheral blood mononuclear cells (PBMCs), taken at new diagnosis, from a patient treated with antithyroid drugs. These receptors were obtained from a woman under 30 with Graves disease.

This clonotype was seen repeatedly, ten times or more. This rearrangement joins TRBV7-9 to TRBJ2-1; D perhaps matches TRBD2 (5 bases). Trimming left V 0 bases short and J 5 bases short, with 11 bases between. The CDR3 length is 15 residues. Germline loops: CDR1 SEHNR, CDR2 FQNEAQ (reference sequence). In nucleotides, the CDR3 is TGTGCCAGCAGCTTAGCGCGAGGGTACAACAATGAGCAGTTCTTC. Residues: CASSLARGYNNEQFF.

Ten or more counts support this clonotype. This chain connects TRBV28 to TRBJ1-5; 8 bases line up with TRBD1. CDR1 and CDR2 (germline): MDHEN, SYDVKM. This CDR3 is 21 amino acids long. V was pared by 1 base and J by 0 bases, with 17 bases of the junction left unmatched. CDR3 nucleotides: TGTGCCAGCAGTTTATTGTTTGCGGGAATTTCCGACAGGGGTAGCAATCAGCCCCAGCATTTT. This codes for CASSLLFAGISDRGSNQPQHF.

This clonotype was seen more than once but under ten times. V and J are TRBV9 and TRBJ2-7; 12 bases are shared with TRBD2. Looked up from germline, CDR1 is SGDLS and CDR2 is YYNGEE. The junction had 1 base not matched to a gene; V was cut back by 0 bases and J by 6 bases. CDR3 length equals 14 residues. This CDR3 is CASSVEGLAGEQYF. In DNA form, the CDR3 reads TGTGCCAGCAGCGTAGAGGGACTAGCGGGCGAGCAGTACTTC.

Only a few counts were recorded for this clonotype. CDR3 coding DNA: TGTGCCAGCAGTTATCCGGGAACACAAGAGACCCAGTACTTC. This encodes CASSYPGTQETQYF. V usage is TRBV12-3 or TRBV12-4 and J usage is TRBJ2-5; maybe TRBD2 (5 bases). The CDR3 is 14 residues long. Trimming stripped 4 bases from V and 2 bases from J, with 11 bases between.

This clonotype has at least ten counts. The chain employs TRBV12-3 or TRBV12-4 and TRBJ1-5; perhaps TRBD1 as D (5 bases). The CDR3 loop spans 15 amino acids. V was pared by 1 base and J by 7 bases, with 14 bases between. This CDR3 is CASSLVGPSGQPQHF. The CDR3 DNA is TGTGCCAGCAGTTTAGTGGGGCCCTCGGGCCAGCCCCAGCATTTT.

This clonotype was observed at least ten times. The rearrangement uses TRBV27 and TRBJ2-1, with a possible D match to TRBD2 (6 bases). This CDR3 is 13 amino acids long. Germline V gene sequence: CDR1 MNHEY, CDR2 SMNVEV (reference sequence). The V end lost 6 bases, the J end lost 7 bases, and 13 bases lay between the germline ends. CDR3 region: CASRRGRGNEQFF. DNA of the CDR3: TGTGCCAGCAGGCGGGGCCGTGGTAATGAGCAGTTCTTC.

To note about this clonotype: A much larger clone is a single base away; this may be a read error. The CDR3 DNA follows: TGTGCCACCTGGGACAGCACCTACAATGAGCAGTACTTC. Residues: CATWDSTYNEQYF. The rearrangement links TRBV19 to TRBJ2-7; 7 positions agree with TRBD1. After removal of 10 bases from V and 7 bases from J, the junction contained 13 bases not matched to a gene. This CDR3 comprises 13 residues. CDR1 is LNHDA and CDR2 is SQIVND in the germline V gene (reference sequence).

For the CDR3, the DNA is TGTGCCACCCTCCGGGGGGGTCTTGCTCCCCGCTCCTACAATGAGCAGTTCTTC. Translation gives CATLRGGLAPRSYNEQFF. The V call is TRBV10-3, the J call TRBJ2-1; 8 bases align to TRBD2. The CDR3 covers 18 residues. V shed 10 bases, J shed 0 bases, and the junction held 17 bases outside the gene matches. Germline CDR1 is ENHRY and CDR2 is SYGVKD.

The genes are TRBV24-1 and TRBJ2-5, with a tentative D call TRBD2 (6 bases). From germline, CDR1 is KGHDR and CDR2 SFDVKD. This CDR3 contains 17 residues. V shed 5 bases and J shed 5 bases, with 23 bases lying between them. The CDR3 sequence: CATSGGTPNTFTETQYF. The CDR3 coding sequence is TGTGCCACCAGTGGTGGGACTCCCAATACTTTTACGGAGACCCAGTACTTC.

This clonotype was found many times. The V call is TRBV7-8, the J call TRBJ2-4, with 9 bases aligning to TRBD1. The CDR3 sequence is 16 residues long. V was pared by 5 bases and J by 8 bases, with 13 bases of the junction left unmatched. Looked up from germline, CDR1 is SGHVS and CDR2 is FQNEAQ. Here the CDR3 reads CASSQDRGSFWDIQYF. The CDR3, as DNA: TGTGCCAGCAGCCAAGACAGGGGGTCCTTTTGGGACATTCAGTACTTC.

This clonotype was observed a handful of times. The genes are TRBV28 and TRBJ1-2; maybe TRBD1 (6 bases). The germline gives CDR1 MDHEN, CDR2 SYDVKM. This CDR3 comprises 16 residues. V gave up 2 bases and J gave up 2 bases, with 15 bases separating them. In nucleotides, the CDR3 is TGTGCCAGCAGTTTAAGGGACACCTGGCGCAACTATGGCTACACCTTC. This sequence encodes CASSLRDTWRNYGYTF.

This clonotype was recorded many times. The chain combines TRBV4-3 with TRBJ1-6; D perhaps matches TRBD1 (5 bases). This CDR3 spans 16 amino acids. V lost 1 base to trimming and J lost 7 bases, with 14 bases between them. Germline assignment: CDR1 LGHNA and CDR2 YSLEER. The CDR3 nucleotides read TGCGCCAGCAGCCAAGGAGGGCCGGGGGGGAATTCACCCCTCCACTTT. Amino acids: CASSQGGPGGNSPLHF.

The chain has TRBV5-1 and TRBJ2-2, with 8 nucleotides matching TRBD1. In germline, CDR1 is SGHRS, CDR2 YFSETQ. J lost 6 bases, V lost 0 bases, and 4 bases had no gene match. The CDR3 is 15 amino acids. The CDR3 coding sequence is TGCGCCAGCAGCTTGGGGGACAGGACGTCCGGGGAGCTGTTTTTT. Protein product: CASSLGDRTSGELFF.

This clonotype was counted ten times or more. V and J are TRBV3-1 and TRBJ1-5; no definite D call. The V and J ends lost 3 bases and 2 bases respectively, with 14 bases between them. The CDR3 has 16 residues. Germline V gene lookup returns CDR1 LGHDT and CDR2 YNNKEL (reference sequence). CDR3 amino acids: CASSHAVGGGNQPQHF. As DNA, the CDR3 is TGTGCCAGCAGCCACGCCGTCGGAGGAGGCAATCAGCCCCAGCATTTT.

The CDR3 nucleotides are TGCAGTGCTAATACCAGGGGGGGAATACAAGAGACCCAGTACTTC. It yields the protein CSANTRGGIQETQYF. The V and J genes are TRBV20-1 and TRBJ2-5; D tentatively fits TRBD1 or TRBD2 (7 bases each). Looked up from germline, CDR1 is DFQATT and CDR2 is SNEGSKA (reference sequence). The CDR3 is 15 amino acids. Trimming shortened V by 4 bases and J by 2 bases, and 17 bases separated the two germline ends.

There are many counts of this clonotype. V is TRBV7-2 and J is TRBJ1-4; D not resolved. The germline V gene has CDR1 SGHTA and CDR2 FQGNSA. The CDR3 extends over 15 amino acids. The germline V and J ends were trimmed by 5 bases and 2 bases, with 12 bases remaining between them. In DNA, the CDR3 is TGTGCCAGCAGCCGACTCGGAGGGACTAATGAAAAACTGTTTTTT. Its translation: CASSRLGGTNEKLFF. The full variable domain, with the rest looked up from reference TRBV7-2 and TRBJ1-4, is GAGVSQSPSNKVTEKGKDVELRCDPISGHTALYWYRQSLGQGLEFLIYFQGNSAPDKSGLPSDRFSAERTGGSVSTLTIQRTQQEDSAVYLCASSRLGGTNEKLFFGSGTQLSVL.

The V call is TRBV5-1, the J call TRBJ1-2; perhaps TRBD1 as D (5 bases). Trimming cost V 0 bases and J 7 bases, with 19 bases left between them. CDR1 is SGHRS, CDR2 YFSETQ, per germline. The CDR3 is 16 residues long. This chain's CDR3 is CASSLATEGPAGGYTF. CDR3 in DNA: TGCGCCAGCAGCTTGGCCACGGAGGGACCAGCTGGTGGCTACACCTTC.

In its sample, this clonotype was seen many times. J is TRBJ2-2 and V is TRBV12-3 or TRBV12-4, with D possibly being TRBD2 (6 bases). The CDR3 length is 14 residues. The V gene lost 7 bases and the J gene lost 5 bases, with 14 bases spanning the gap. The CDR3 DNA follows: TGTGCCAGCACCCCCTGGGGGGTGACCGGGGAGCTGTTTTTT. It translates to CASTPWGVTGELFF.

This clonotype has only a few counts. This chain connects TRBV4-3 to TRBJ2-3; D not resolved. Deletions cut 4 bases from V and 5 bases from J, with 10 bases between. Germline CDR1 LGHNA, CDR2 YSLEER. This CDR3 spans 13 amino acids. This chain's CDR3 is CASSPTPQDTQYF. The CDR3 DNA is TGCGCCAGCAGCCCGACCCCCCAAGATACGCAGTATTTT.

This clonotype occurred many times. The J gene is TRBJ2-4, the V gene TRBV4-3; D unclear. The CDR3 runs to 14 residues. Trimming removed 0 bases at V and 9 bases at J, with 12 bases between. Germline V CDR1 and CDR2: LGHNA, YSLEER. The CDR3 region is CASSQEPADGIQYF. Written as DNA, the CDR3 is TGCGCCAGCAGCCAAGAACCGGCGGATGGCATTCAGTACTTC.

This clonotype was observed many times. The genes are TRBV7-2 and TRBJ2-3, with no clear D. Deletions cut 2 bases from V and 0 bases from J, with 3 bases between. Germline-derived CDR1 and CDR2 are SGHTA and FQGNSA. This CDR3 comprises 13 residues. DNA for the CDR3: TGTGCCAGCAGCTTAATTAGCACAGATACGCAGTATTTT. Its protein product is CASSLISTDTQYF.

The chain employs TRBV29-1 and TRBJ1-6; 8 nucleotides agree with TRBD1. The CDR3 contains 13 residues. Trimming removed 6 bases from V and 8 bases from J; junction bases left unmatched: 6. The germline gives CDR1 SQVTM, CDR2 ANQGSEA. This CDR3 reads CSVRQGLYSPLHF. DNA of the CDR3: TGCAGCGTGAGACAGGGGTTGTATTCACCCCTCCACTTT.

J is TRBJ2-7 and V is TRBV7-2; 10 bases match TRBD1. Germline V gives CDR1 SGHTA, CDR2 FQGNSA. The CDR3 consists of 14 residues. The trim removed 5 bases at V and 4 bases at J, leaving 5 bases unmatched. In nucleotides, the CDR3 is TGTGCCAGCAGCGTCGGGACAGGGGTGTACGAGCAGTACTTC. Translation: CASSVGTGVYEQYF.

This clonotype was recorded many times. The chain combines TRBV20-1 with TRBJ1-1; possibly TRBD1 for D (6 bases). The V gene lost 3 bases and the J gene lost 3 bases, with 29 bases spanning the gap. The CDR3 has 19 amino acids. Germline assignment: CDR1 DFQATT and CDR2 SNEGSKA (reference sequence). The CDR3, as DNA: TGCAGTGCTAGCCCCCAGGGGACACTTCCAGCGGGTAGGTACACTGAAGCTTTCTTT. It is translated as CSASPQGTLPAGRYTEAFF.

The table lists this clonotype with many counts. The gene calls are TRBV12-3 or TRBV12-4 and TRBJ2-7; unclear D gene. Trimming took 5 bases from V and 4 from J, leaving 9 bases between them. This CDR3 spans 12 amino acids. The CDR3 coding sequence is TGTGCCAGCAGTGAGGCCCGATACGAGCAGTACTTC. It yields the protein CASSEARYEQYF.

This clonotype was observed many times. The genes are TRBV7-6 and TRBJ2-2; D may be TRBD1 (5 bases). V was shortened by 6 bases and J by 3 bases, with 17 bases between the two germline ends. CDR1 and CDR2 (germline): SGHVS, FNYEAQ. The CDR3 is made up of 16 amino acids. The CDR3 DNA sequence: TGTGCCAGCAGGCAGGCAGGGCGAGGCGACACCGGGGAGCTGTTTTTT. The encoded protein is CASRQAGRGDTGELFF.

Many counts were recorded for this clonotype. V and J are TRBV7-2 and TRBJ2-1; TRBD2 matches 9 bases. The V segment lost 4 bases and the J segment 8 bases; nucleotides outside the gene matches: 12. There are 16 residues in the CDR3. Germline lookup yields CDR1 SGHTA and CDR2 FQGNSA. CDR3 sequence reads: CASSWAVAGDDDEQFF. The CDR3 DNA follows: TGTGCCAGCAGCTGGGCGGTAGCGGGGGATGATGATGAGCAGTTCTTC. The full variable domain, rest sourced from reference TRBV7-2 and TRBJ2-1, is GAGVSQSPSNKVTEKGKDVELRCDPISGHTALYWYRQSLGQGLEFLIYFQGNSAPDKSGLPSDRFSAERTGGSVSTLTIQRTQQEDSAVYLCASSWAVAGDDDEQFFGPGTRLTVL.

This clonotype was observed a handful of times. V usage is TRBV20-1 and J usage is TRBJ2-7, with TRBD1 matching 9 bases. Germline CDR1 DFQATT, CDR2 SNEGSKA (reference sequence). J gave up 0 bases and V 5 bases, and 5 bases lay outside the gene matches. This CDR3 is 14 amino acids long. The DNA for the CDR3 is TGCAGTGCTCTAAGACAGGGGGGCTCCTACGAGCAGTACTTC. Translated, it gives CSALRQGGSYEQYF.

This clonotype showed up just a few times. The chain is built from TRBV6-5 and TRBJ1-6; D possibly corresponds to TRBD1 (5 bases). Germline V gives CDR1 MNHEY, CDR2 SVGAGI. The CDR3 has 14 residues. The V end lost 4 bases, the J end lost 10 bases, and 14 bases lay between the germline ends. The CDR3 coding sequence is TGTGCCAGCAGTTGCCCAGGGCCGCTCTCACCCCTCCACTTT. Its translation: CASSCPGPLSPLHF.

This clonotype was seen at least ten times. The genes are TRBV14 and TRBJ2-1; weak D call: TRBD1 (6 bases). V was shortened by 1 base and J by 10 bases, with 20 bases between the two germline ends. Looked up from germline, CDR1 is SGHDN and CDR2 is FVKESK. This CDR3 is 16 amino acids long. CDR3 sequence: CASSQGRTADLWEQFF. CDR3 DNA: TGTGCCAGCAGCCAAGGTAGGACAGCGGACCTCTGGGAGCAGTTCTTC.

This clonotype occurred many times. This sequence joins TRBV7-2 and TRBJ1-1; TRBD1 might be the D (5 bases). V lost 5 bases and J 4 bases, leaving 14 bases between the germline ends. The germline CDR1 and CDR2 sequences are SGHTA and FQGNSA. The CDR3 consists of 14 residues. CDR3 nucleotides: TGTGCCAGCAGCCTGGGACGCAGGAGCACTGAAGCTTTCTTT. Amino acids: CASSLGRRSTEAFF. Using reference TRBV7-2 and TRBJ1-1 for the parts outside the CDR3, the full variable domain is GAGVSQSPSNKVTEKGKDVELRCDPISGHTALYWYRQSLGQGLEFLIYFQGNSAPDKSGLPSDRFSAERTGGSVSTLTIQRTQQEDSAVYLCASSLGRRSTEAFFGQGTRLTVV.

This clonotype has at least ten counts. This chain uses TRBV28 with TRBJ2-7; D is unresolved. V lost 9 bases, J lost 2 bases, and 17 bases lay in between. Germline CDR1 MDHEN, CDR2 SYDVKM. This CDR3 has 14 amino acids. DNA for the CDR3: TGTGCCAGTACCCAATCGACAAGAGCCTACGAGCAGTACTTC. Translated: CASTQSTRAYEQYF.